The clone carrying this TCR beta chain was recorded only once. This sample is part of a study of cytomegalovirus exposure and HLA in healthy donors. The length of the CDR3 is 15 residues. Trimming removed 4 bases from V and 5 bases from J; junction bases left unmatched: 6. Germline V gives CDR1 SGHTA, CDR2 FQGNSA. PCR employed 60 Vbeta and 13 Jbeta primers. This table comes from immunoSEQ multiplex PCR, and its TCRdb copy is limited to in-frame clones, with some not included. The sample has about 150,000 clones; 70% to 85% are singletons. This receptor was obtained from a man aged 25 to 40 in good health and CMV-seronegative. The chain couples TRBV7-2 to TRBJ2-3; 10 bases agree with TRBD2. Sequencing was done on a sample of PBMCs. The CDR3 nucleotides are TGTGCCAGCAGCTCTCAGCGGGGGGGCCAAGATACGCAGTATTTT. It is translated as CASSSQRGGQDTQYF.